The next 26 T cell receptor beta chains were all read from a single sample in a study of vaccination and CD4 T cells after COVID-19. MiXCR, run by TCRdb on the PCR reads, gives a single entry per CDR3 protein. The sample consists of about 15,000 distinct CDR3 sequences, around 66% of them appearing once. The material sequenced was CD4+ T cells from blood, taken after SARS-CoV-2 vaccination. All receptors derive from a human donor who had recovered from COVID-19.

The gene calls are TRBV20-1 and TRBJ1-1; 7 bases are shared with TRBD1. V shed 1 base, J shed 1 base, and the junction held 9 bases outside the gene matches. The CDR3 totals 16 residues. The germline gives CDR1 DFQATT, CDR2 SNEGSKA (reference sequence). The DNA for the CDR3 is TGCAGTGCTAGAGTAGGGGGGTCAGGGGGGAACACTGAAGCTTTCTTT. Protein sequence: CSARVGGSGGNTEAFF.

V gene TRBV20-1 combines with J gene TRBJ1-1; D gene unclear. Germline lookup yields CDR1 DFQATT and CDR2 SNEGSKA (reference sequence). V was pared by 0 bases and J by 8 bases, with 16 bases between. This CDR3 spans 14 amino acids. CDR3 protein: CSAREEASGREAFF. The CDR3 DNA sequence: TGCAGTGCTAGAGAGGAGGCCTCCGGGAGGGAAGCTTTCTTT.

The V and J genes are TRBV7-2 and TRBJ2-5, with D possibly being TRBD1 or TRBD2 (6 bases each). V was shortened by 2 bases and J by 9 bases, with 13 bases between the two germline ends. CDR1 SGHTA and CDR2 FQGNSA come from the germline V gene. The CDR3 length is 13 residues. CDR3 coding DNA: TGTGCCAGCAGCTTAAAGGGGGGAGTCTCCCAGTACTTC. Its translation: CASSLKGGVSQYF.

The chain has TRBV7-9 and TRBJ2-2; D not certain. The CDR3 covers 14 residues. The V gene's germline CDR1 is SEHNR and CDR2 FQNEAQ (reference sequence). V was pared by 1 base and J by 7 bases, with 10 bases between. CDR3 DNA sequence: TGTGCCAGCAGCTTAGTTCCGGGTGGCGGGGAGCTGTTTTTT. Encoded protein: CASSLVPGGGELFF.

The chain has TRBV7-9 and TRBJ2-7; 7 nucleotides match TRBD1. This CDR3 has 15 amino acids. The germline V gene encodes CDR1 SEHNR and CDR2 FQNEAQ (reference sequence). J was trimmed by 1 base and V by 5 bases; bases with no gene match: 8. The CDR3 region is CASSPRGLGSYEQYF. DNA for the CDR3: TGTGCCAGCAGCCCTAGGGGGCTGGGATCCTACGAGCAGTACTTC.

The chain is built from TRBV20-1 and TRBJ2-3; 7 nucleotides match TRBD2. Germline CDR1 DFQATT, CDR2 SNEGSKA (reference sequence). The CDR3 has 14 residues. Unmatched junction bases numbered 10, after V lost 5 bases and J lost 5 bases. The CDR3 coding sequence is TGCAGTGCTCCCCCGGGGGGAGTTGTAGATACGCAGTATTTT. Translated, it gives CSAPPGGVVDTQYF.

V is TRBV25-1 and J is TRBJ1-3, with no clear D. The CDR3 extends over 15 amino acids. Germline lookup yields CDR1 MGHDK and CDR2 SYGVNS. The ends were cut back, 1 base at V and 0 bases at J, with 7 bases in the middle. CDR3 protein: CASSESAVSGNTIYF. CDR3 nucleotide sequence: TGTGCCAGCAGTGAATCGGCAGTCTCTGGAAACACCATATATTTT.

The chain carries TRBV5-1 and TRBJ2-7; 8 positions agree with TRBD1. This CDR3 contains 14 residues. Losses at the gene ends were 5 bases for V and 1 base for J; bases not matched to a gene: 5. Per germline, CDR1 SGHRS and CDR2 YFSETQ. CDR3 bases: TGCGCCAGCAGGGACCGGGACAGGTCCTACGAGCAGTACTTC. Amino acids: CASRDRDRSYEQYF.

Written as DNA, the CDR3 is TGTGCCAGCAGCTTATCGGGATTGGGCACAGATACGCAGTATTTT. Protein: CASSLSGLGTDTQYF. The J gene is TRBJ2-3, the V gene TRBV7-2, with a possible D match to TRBD2 (5 bases). V was clipped by 2 bases and J by 1 base, with 10 bases between them. CDR1 is SGHTA, CDR2 FQGNSA, per germline. The CDR3 has 15 residues.

The rearrangement joins TRBV12-3 or TRBV12-4 to TRBJ2-1; a weak D match, TRBD2 (6 bases). V lost 2 bases and J 9 bases, leaving 14 bases between the germline ends. The CDR3 has 14 residues. The CDR3: CASSLIGSPGEQFF. The CDR3 DNA is TGTGCCAGCAGTTTAATCGGGAGCCCCGGTGAGCAGTTCTTC.

This clonotype was counted a few times. The V and J genes are TRBV7-6 and TRBJ2-5, with 10 bases aligning to TRBD1. Trimming took 5 bases from V and 5 from J; bases not matched to a gene: 8. This CDR3 contains 15 residues. CDR1 and CDR2 from the germline V gene are SGHVS and FNYEAQ. This chain's CDR3 is CASSQGDRGFETQYF. CDR3 coding DNA: TGTGCCAGCAGCCAGGGGGACAGGGGATTCGAGACCCAGTACTTC.

The genes are TRBV7-2 and TRBJ2-5; 9 nucleotides agree with TRBD1. Germline V lookup: CDR1 SGHTA, CDR2 FQGNSA. This CDR3 is built from 13 residues. The V and J ends lost 8 bases and 7 bases, in that order; junction bases with no gene match: 8. CDR3 protein: CASATGQGTTQYF. The CDR3 DNA follows: TGTGCCAGCGCCACGGGACAGGGTACGACCCAGTACTTC.

The chain carries TRBV10-1 and TRBJ2-2; TRBD1 agrees at 7 bases. The CDR3 is made up of 14 amino acids. The germline CDR1 and CDR2 sequences are WNHNN and SYGVQD (reference sequence). V lost 3 bases, J lost 6 bases, and 4 bases stayed unmatched. The CDR3 nucleotides are TGCGCCAGCAGTGAATTGAGGGGGCCCGGGGAGCTGTTTTTT. Translation gives CASSELRGPGELFF.

The chain combines TRBV5-1 with TRBJ2-2; no definite D call. Trimming removed 4 bases at V and 6 bases at J, with 7 bases between. The CDR3 covers 12 residues. CDR1 is SGHRS and CDR2 is YFSETQ in the germline V gene. CDR3 sequence: CASSPFPGELFF. The DNA for the CDR3 is TGCGCCAGCAGCCCCTTTCCCGGGGAGCTGTTTTTT.

The chain links TRBV20-1 to TRBJ2-5; possible D gene TRBD2, 5 bases. The V gene's germline CDR1 is DFQATT and CDR2 SNEGSKA (reference sequence). V was pared by 0 bases and J by 2 bases, with 7 bases between. CDR3 length: 13 amino acids. CDR3 in DNA: TGCAGTGCTAGAGAAGCGGTTCAAGAGACCCAGTACTTC. Translation gives CSAREAVQETQYF.

The chain is built from TRBV7-8 and TRBJ2-2, with D possibly TRBD1 on 5 matching bases. Trimming pared 4 bases from V and 2 bases from J, leaving 14 bases between. The CDR3 has 16 residues. Germline V CDR1 and CDR2: SGHVS, FQNEAQ. The DNA of the CDR3 is TGTGCCAGCAGCTCGGGCAGGGTTCTTAACACCGGGGAGCTGTTTTTT. Translation gives CASSSGRVLNTGELFF.

The chain uses TRBV7-7 and TRBJ1-6; 10 positions match TRBD1. J gave up 10 bases and V 5 bases, and 2 bases lay outside the gene matches. In germline, CDR1 is SSHAT, CDR2 FNYEAQ (reference sequence). The CDR3 contains 13 residues. This CDR3 reads CASSVTGGSPLHF. The CDR3 nucleotides are TGTGCCAGCAGCGTGACAGGGGGCTCACCCCTCCACTTT.

The chain uses TRBV3-1 and TRBJ2-5, with a possible D match to TRBD2 (6 bases). V was cut by 6 bases and J by 4 bases, with 12 bases left in between. CDR1 is LGHDT, CDR2 YNNKEL, per germline (reference sequence). This CDR3 comprises 13 residues. CDR3 sequence reads: CASRPRGTETQYF. The CDR3 DNA reads TGTGCCAGCAGGCCCCGGGGGACAGAGACCCAGTACTTC.

The rearrangement joins TRBV29-1 to TRBJ2-5, with TRBD2 matching 7 bases. This CDR3 contains 13 residues. V trimming: 1 base; J trimming: 4 bases; junction bases outside the gene matches: 3. Germline loops: CDR1 SQVTM, CDR2 ANQGSEA. The chain's CDR3 is CSVEGGRGETQYF. Written as DNA, the CDR3 is TGCAGCGTTGAAGGCGGGAGAGGAGAGACCCAGTACTTC.

The V gene is TRBV7-3, the J gene TRBJ2-5, with TRBD2 as a possible D gene (5 bases). CDR1 SGHTA and CDR2 FQGTGA come from the germline V gene. Deletions cut 0 bases from V and 9 bases from J, with 11 bases between. This CDR3 region has 13 residues. The DNA for the CDR3 is TGTGCCAGCAGCTTAACGCTGACGGAGGCCCAGTACTTC. It translates to CASSLTLTEAQYF.

The chain employs TRBV7-9 and TRBJ1-6; D gene unclear. Germline V gene sequence: CDR1 SEHNR, CDR2 FQNEAQ (reference sequence). This CDR3 is built from 18 residues. V dropped 2 bases and J dropped 6 bases, with 20 bases sitting between them. The CDR3 DNA reads as TGTGCCAGCAGCTTATCCTCCGCGTCACAGAGCTTTAATTCACCCCTCCACTTT. Amino acids: CASSLSSASQSFNSPLHF.

This sequence joins TRBV5-8 and TRBJ2-7, with D unresolved. V lost 2 bases, J lost 4 bases, and 19 bases lay in between. The CDR3 runs to 16 residues. From germline, CDR1 is SGHTS and CDR2 YDEGEE. The CDR3 sequence is CASSFAHLAGRYEQYF. The DNA for the CDR3 is TGTGCCAGCAGCTTTGCCCATCTGGCAGGACGGTACGAGCAGTACTTC.

The genes are TRBV20-1 and TRBJ2-7; D uncertain. This CDR3 contains 14 residues. The V gene's germline CDR1 is DFQATT and CDR2 SNEGSKA (reference sequence). Deletions cut 5 bases from V and 4 bases from J, with 18 bases between. The CDR3 reads CSAGSHHSVYEQYF. The CDR3 DNA reads as TGCAGTGCTGGATCCCACCACTCCGTTTACGAGCAGTACTTC.

The chain is built from TRBV28 and TRBJ1-2; D may be TRBD1 (6 bases). From germline, CDR1 is MDHEN and CDR2 SYDVKM. The CDR3 runs 11 residues. V was cut by 5 bases and J by 8 bases, with 9 bases left in between. The CDR3 reads CASSRTVGYTF. The CDR3, as DNA: TGTGCCAGCAGTCGGACAGTAGGCTACACCTTC.

V usage is TRBV7-2 and J usage is TRBJ2-6; D may match TRBD1 or TRBD2 (5 bases each). This CDR3 is 15 amino acids long. Per the germline V gene, CDR1 is SGHTA and CDR2 is FQGNSA. V gave up 2 bases and J gave up 2 bases, with 7 bases separating them. CDR3 protein: CASSLQGPGANVLTF. The CDR3 coding sequence is TGTGCCAGCAGCTTACAGGGACCTGGGGCCAACGTCCTGACTTTC.

This clonotype showed up just a few times. The chain has TRBV5-1 and TRBJ1-2; tentatively, D is TRBD1 (5 bases). Germline assignment: CDR1 SGHRS and CDR2 YFSETQ. The CDR3 is made up of 12 amino acids. Trimming left V 6 bases short and J 7 bases short, with 13 bases between. The CDR3 DNA sequence: TGCGCCAGCACTCTAGGGGCGGGTGGCTACACCTTC. It encodes CASTLGAGGYTF.